The sample holds one count of the clone carrying this T cell receptor beta chain. The sample has other DNA sequences that encode this CDR3 too. The CDR3 covers 15 residues. Germline V CDR1 and CDR2: SGDLS, YYNGEE. The V and J ends lost 0 bases and 2 bases respectively, with 9 bases between them. The data derive from a study of blood T cell repertoires in COVID-19. Looking at the study overall: PBMCs, B-cell-depleted T cells, or T cells provided the cDNA or gDNA that made up the material.

Clones were read by immunoSEQ multiplex PCR, and TCRdb kept only the in-frame ones, dropping some. The sample includes fewer than 200,000 clones, 84% seen only once; the top ten take about 7.7%. The source material was PBMCs or T cells enriched from blood (not recorded which). The rearrangement joins TRBV9 to TRBJ1-3, with a possible D match to TRBD1 (5 bases). This TCR came from a man aged 45-65 years who had recovered from COVID-19. This CDR3 reads CASSVGGVTGNTIYF. CDR3 nucleotide sequence: TGTGCCAGCAGCGTAGGGGGGGTTACTGGAAACACCATATATTTT.